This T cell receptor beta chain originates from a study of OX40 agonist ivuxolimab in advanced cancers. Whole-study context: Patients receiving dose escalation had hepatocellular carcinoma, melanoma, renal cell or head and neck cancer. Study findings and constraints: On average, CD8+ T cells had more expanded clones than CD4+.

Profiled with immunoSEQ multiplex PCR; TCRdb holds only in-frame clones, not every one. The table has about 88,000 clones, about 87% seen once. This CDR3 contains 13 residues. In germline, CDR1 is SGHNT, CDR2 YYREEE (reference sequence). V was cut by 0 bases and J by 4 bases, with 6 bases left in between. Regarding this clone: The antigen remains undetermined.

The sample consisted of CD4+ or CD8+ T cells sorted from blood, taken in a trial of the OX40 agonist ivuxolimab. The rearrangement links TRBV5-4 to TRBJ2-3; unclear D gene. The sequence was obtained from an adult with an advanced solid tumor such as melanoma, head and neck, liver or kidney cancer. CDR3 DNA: TGTGCCAGCAGCTTGGAATGGGCAGATACGCAGTATTTT. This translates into CASSLEWADTQYF.